Below are 3 T cell receptor beta chains sequenced from a single sample in a study of early T cells in non-severe SARS-CoV-2 infection. TCRdb ran MiXCR on the 5' RACE reads and lists one entry per CDR3 protein. Of about 52,000 distinct CDR3 sequences in the sample, roughly 11% were seen once. Sequences were obtained from whole blood. Every receptor here comes from an adult who was a healthcare worker with PCR-confirmed SARS-CoV-2 infection or an uninfected control (not recorded which).

This clonotype showed up many times. The chain recombines TRBV20-1 with TRBJ2-7, with 7 bases fitting TRBD2. This CDR3 comprises 15 residues. Germline values: CDR1 DFQATT, CDR2 SNEGSKA (reference sequence). The ends lost 0 bases at V and 2 bases at J; junction bases unmatched: 7. The CDR3 reads CSARDRGAGAYEQYF. CDR3 DNA sequence: TGCAGTGCTAGAGATAGAGGGGCGGGGGCCTACGAGCAGTACTTC.

This clonotype was detected ten times or more. The rearrangement joins TRBV29-1 to TRBJ2-5; possibly TRBD2 for D (6 bases). Germline values: CDR1 SQVTM, CDR2 ANQGSEA. The ends were cut back, 2 bases at V and 7 bases at J, with 17 bases in the middle. The CDR3 is made up of 14 amino acids. CDR3 DNA: TGCAGCGTTGAATCGGTCGGAGGGTCCGGGACCCAGTACTTC. It translates to CSVESVGGSGTQYF.

This clonotype was counted ten times or more. V and J are TRBV5-4 and TRBJ2-2; maybe TRBD1 (5 bases). This CDR3 has 17 amino acids. Germline V CDR1 and CDR2: SGHNT, YYREEE (reference sequence). Trimming cost V 1 base and J 4 bases, with 17 bases left between them. The CDR3 coding sequence is TGTGCCAGCAGCTTGCAGACAGAGACATTAATCACCGGGGAGCTGTTTTTT. Translation: CASSLQTETLITGELFF. The full variable domain, in which reference TRBV5-4 and TRBJ2-2 provide the parts outside the CDR3, is ETGVTQSPTHLIKTRGQQVTLRCSSQSGHNTVSWYQQALGQGPQFIFQYYREEENGRGNFPPRFSGLQFPNYSSELNVNALELDDSALYLCASSLQTETLITGELFFGEGSRLTVL.